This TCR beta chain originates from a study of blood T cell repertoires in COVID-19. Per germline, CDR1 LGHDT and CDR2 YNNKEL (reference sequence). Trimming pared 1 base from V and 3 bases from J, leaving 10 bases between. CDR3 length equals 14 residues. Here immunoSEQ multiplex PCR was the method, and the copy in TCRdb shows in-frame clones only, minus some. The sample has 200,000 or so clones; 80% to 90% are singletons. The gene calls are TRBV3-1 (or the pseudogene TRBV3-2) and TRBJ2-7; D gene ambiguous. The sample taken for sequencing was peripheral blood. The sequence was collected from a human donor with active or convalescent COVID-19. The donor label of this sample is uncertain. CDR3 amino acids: CASSQVGSSYEQYF. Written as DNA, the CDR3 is TGTGCCAGCAGCCAAGTTGGTAGTAGCTACGAGCAGTACTTC.